Only a few counts were recorded for the clone carrying this T cell receptor beta chain. Isolated per sample were at least 7 million PBMCs. The sample comes from a study of blood T cells in healthy people across ages. The junction had 6 bases not matched to a gene; V was cut back by 4 bases and J by 2 bases. This CDR3 spans 15 amino acids. The germline gives CDR1 MNHNS, CDR2 SASEGT. A second about 7 to 11 cycle PCR used barcoded and J-beta primers. Individual samples furnished no less than 2.5 million CDR3-containing paired-end reads apiece. TCRdb processed the 5' RACE reads anew with MiXCR; each CDR3 protein has one entry. The repertoire consists of about a million distinct CDR3 sequences, with about 51% occurring once and the leading ten covering over 20%.

Sequences were obtained from blood. The V and J genes are TRBV6-1 and TRBJ2-3; TRBD1 matches at 7 bases. The TCR comes from a woman aged 60-70 years in good health. The chain's CDR3 is CASSVWDSPTDTQYF. For the CDR3, the DNA is TGTGCCAGCAGTGTCTGGGACAGCCCCACAGATACGCAGTATTTT.